The text below deals with one T cell receptor (beta chain). Its antigen remains unknown. With 60 Vbeta and 13 Jbeta primers, the PCR was carried out. Data came from immunoSEQ multiplex PCR; TCRdb stores just in-frame clones and leaves some out. This table holds some 44,000 clones, approximately 86% found once. These data originate in a study of cytomegalovirus exposure and HLA in healthy donors. Study observations and caveats: The study assumed roughly uniform donor sequencing depth for presence/absence analyses.

This receptor was identified in a woman in her forties in good health and CMV-seropositive. The sample taken for sequencing was PBMCs.

The CDR3 protein is CASSPYAGNSPLHF. DNA of the CDR3: TGTGCCAGCAGCCCGTACGCGGGGAATTCACCCCTCCACTTT. This rearrangement joins TRBV7-2 to TRBJ1-6; unclear D gene. Trimming removed 5 bases at V and 7 bases at J, with 12 bases between. The CDR3 is 14 residues long. Looked up from germline, CDR1 is SGHTA and CDR2 is FQGNSA.